This record concerns one T cell receptor beta chain sequence. Its matching antigen is unknown. It was with 60 Vbeta and 13 Jbeta primers that the PCR ran. Profiling relied on immunoSEQ multiplex PCR, and the TCRdb table lists in-frame clones only, not all of them. The table has about 130,000 clones, about four fifths seen once; the top ten hold approximately 4%. The data originate from a study of cytomegalovirus exposure and HLA in healthy donors. Notes on the study in general: Fewer N-insertions than the roughly 630-donor mean were reportedly shown by an Asian-associated ancestry cluster in a later analysis. Later genetic work tied a missense DCLRE1C variant to beta-chain V and J trimming. For most TCR beta V segments, an earlier analysis put the productive rate at about 87% or about 30% of the time. As a later analysis revealed, most CMV-associated TCR beta chains appeared HLA-restricted.

The germline CDR1 and CDR2 sequences are LNHDA and SQIVND (reference sequence). The CDR3 extends over 15 amino acids. V shed 1 base and J shed 3 bases, with 12 bases lying between them. The TCR was taken from a woman aged 35 to 49 in good health and CMV-seronegative. Sequenced sample: PBMCs. This sequence joins TRBV19 and TRBJ1-2; D gene ambiguous. CDR3 nucleotides: TGTGCCAGTAGTATAGGTAGCGGCGATTACTATGGCTACACCTTC. It specifies CASSIGSGDYYGYTF.